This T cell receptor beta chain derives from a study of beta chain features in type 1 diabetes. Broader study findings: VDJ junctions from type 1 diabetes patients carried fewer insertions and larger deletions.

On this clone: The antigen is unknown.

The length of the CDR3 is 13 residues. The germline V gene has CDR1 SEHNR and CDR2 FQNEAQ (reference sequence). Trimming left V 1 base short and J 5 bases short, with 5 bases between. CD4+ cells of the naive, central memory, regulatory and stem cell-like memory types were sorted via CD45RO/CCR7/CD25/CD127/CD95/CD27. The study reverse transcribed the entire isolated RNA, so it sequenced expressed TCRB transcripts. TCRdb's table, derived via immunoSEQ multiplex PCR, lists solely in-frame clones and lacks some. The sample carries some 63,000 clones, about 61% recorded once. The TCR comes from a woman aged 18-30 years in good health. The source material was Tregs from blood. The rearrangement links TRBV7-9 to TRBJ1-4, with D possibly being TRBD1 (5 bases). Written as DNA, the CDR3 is TGTGCCAGCAGCTTAGAGGGGAATGAAAAACTGTTTTTT. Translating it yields CASSLEGNEKLFF.